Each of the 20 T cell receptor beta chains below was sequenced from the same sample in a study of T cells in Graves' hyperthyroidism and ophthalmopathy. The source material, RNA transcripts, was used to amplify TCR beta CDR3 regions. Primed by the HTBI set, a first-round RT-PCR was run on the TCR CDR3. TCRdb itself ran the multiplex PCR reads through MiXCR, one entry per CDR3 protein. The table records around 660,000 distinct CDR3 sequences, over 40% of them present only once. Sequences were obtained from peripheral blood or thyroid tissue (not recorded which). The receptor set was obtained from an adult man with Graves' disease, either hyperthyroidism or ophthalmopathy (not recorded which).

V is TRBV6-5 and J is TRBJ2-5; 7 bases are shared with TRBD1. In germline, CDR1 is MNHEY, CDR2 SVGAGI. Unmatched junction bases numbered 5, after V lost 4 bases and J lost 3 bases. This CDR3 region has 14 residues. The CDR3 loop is CASSSWDSKETQYF. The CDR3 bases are TGTGCCAGCAGTTCCTGGGACAGTAAAGAGACCCAGTACTTC.

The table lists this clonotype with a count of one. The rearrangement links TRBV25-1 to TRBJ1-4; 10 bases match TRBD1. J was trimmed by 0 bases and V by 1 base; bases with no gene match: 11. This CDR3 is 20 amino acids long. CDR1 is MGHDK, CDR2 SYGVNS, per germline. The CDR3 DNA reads TGTGCCAGCAGTGAATTGAGTGGGCGGACAGGGGGTGCAACTAATGAAAAACTGTTTTTT. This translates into CASSELSGRTGGATNEKLFF.

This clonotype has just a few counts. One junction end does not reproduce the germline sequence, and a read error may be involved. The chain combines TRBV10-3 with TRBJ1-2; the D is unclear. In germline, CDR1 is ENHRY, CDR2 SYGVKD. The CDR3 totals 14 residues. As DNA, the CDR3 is TGTGCCAGCAGTTACTCTGGCAGTGAAAATGGCTACACCTTC. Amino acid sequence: CASSYSGSENGYTF.

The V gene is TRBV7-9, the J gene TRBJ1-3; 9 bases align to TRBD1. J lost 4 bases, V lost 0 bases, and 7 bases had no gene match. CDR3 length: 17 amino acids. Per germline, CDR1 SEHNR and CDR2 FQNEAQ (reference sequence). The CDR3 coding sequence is TGTGCCAGCAGCTTAGCACAGGGGGCGATTAAAGGAAACACCATATATTTT. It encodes CASSLAQGAIKGNTIYF.

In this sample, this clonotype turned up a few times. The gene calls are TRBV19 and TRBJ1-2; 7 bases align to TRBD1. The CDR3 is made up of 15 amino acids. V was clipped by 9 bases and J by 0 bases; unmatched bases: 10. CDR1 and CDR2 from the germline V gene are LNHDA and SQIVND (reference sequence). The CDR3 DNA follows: TGTGCCAGCCAGGGGAGGGACAGAGCTAACTATGGCTACACCTTC. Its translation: CASQGRDRANYGYTF.

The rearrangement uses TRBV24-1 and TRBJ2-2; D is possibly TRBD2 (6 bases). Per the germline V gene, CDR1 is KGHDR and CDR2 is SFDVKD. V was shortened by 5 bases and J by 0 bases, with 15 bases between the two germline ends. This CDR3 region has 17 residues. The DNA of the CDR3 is TGTGCCACCAGTGCCTCGGACTACCCAACGAACACCGGGGAGCTGTTTTTT. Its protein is CATSASDYPTNTGELFF.

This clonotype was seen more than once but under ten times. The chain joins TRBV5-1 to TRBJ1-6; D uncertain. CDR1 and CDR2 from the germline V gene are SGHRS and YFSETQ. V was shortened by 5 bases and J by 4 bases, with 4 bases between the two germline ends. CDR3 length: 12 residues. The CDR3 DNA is TGCGCCAGCAGACAGTATAATTCACCCCTCCACTTT. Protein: CASRQYNSPLHF.

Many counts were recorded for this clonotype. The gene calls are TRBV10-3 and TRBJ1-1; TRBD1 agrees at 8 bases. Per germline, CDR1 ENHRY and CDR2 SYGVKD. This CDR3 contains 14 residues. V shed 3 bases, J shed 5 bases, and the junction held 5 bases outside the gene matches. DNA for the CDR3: TGTGCCATCAGTGAAGACAGGGGAGGGACTGAAGCTTTCTTT. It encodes CAISEDRGGTEAFF.

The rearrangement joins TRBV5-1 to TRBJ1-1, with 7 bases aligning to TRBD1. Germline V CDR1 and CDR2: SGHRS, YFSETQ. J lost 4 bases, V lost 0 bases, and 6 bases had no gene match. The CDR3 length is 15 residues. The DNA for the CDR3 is TGCGCCAGCAGCTTGGATTTTTCAGGGGGCACTGAAGCTTTCTTT. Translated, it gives CASSLDFSGGTEAFF.

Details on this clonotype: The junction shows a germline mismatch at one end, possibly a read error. DNA for the CDR3: TGCGCTAGCCCGGCCAGGCCAGATGGCTACACCTTC. It yields the protein CASPARPDGYTF. The rearrangement joins TRBV2 to TRBJ1-2; D remains ambiguous. The CDR3 length is 12 residues. The germline V gene encodes CDR1 SNHLY and CDR2 FYNNEI.

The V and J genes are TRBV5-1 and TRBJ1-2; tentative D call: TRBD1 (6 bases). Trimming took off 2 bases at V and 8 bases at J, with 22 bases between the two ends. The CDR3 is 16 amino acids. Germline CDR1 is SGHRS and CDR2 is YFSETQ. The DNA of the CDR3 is TGCGCCAGCAGCTTTGGAGGGGGGGGATTCTCCGACGGCTACACCTTC. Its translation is CASSFGGGGFSDGYTF.

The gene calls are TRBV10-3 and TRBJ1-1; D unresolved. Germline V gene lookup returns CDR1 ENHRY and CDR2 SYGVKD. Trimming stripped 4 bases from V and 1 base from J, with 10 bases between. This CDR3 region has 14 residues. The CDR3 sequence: CAISVGRPNTEAFF. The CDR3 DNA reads TGTGCCATCAGTGTCGGCAGGCCGAACACTGAAGCTTTCTTT.

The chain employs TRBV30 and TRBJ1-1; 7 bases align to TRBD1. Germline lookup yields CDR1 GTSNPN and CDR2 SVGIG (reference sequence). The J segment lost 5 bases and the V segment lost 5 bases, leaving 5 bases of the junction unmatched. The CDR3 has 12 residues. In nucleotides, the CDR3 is TGTGCCTGGGACAGGGTGAGGACTGAAGCTTTCTTT. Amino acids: CAWDRVRTEAFF.

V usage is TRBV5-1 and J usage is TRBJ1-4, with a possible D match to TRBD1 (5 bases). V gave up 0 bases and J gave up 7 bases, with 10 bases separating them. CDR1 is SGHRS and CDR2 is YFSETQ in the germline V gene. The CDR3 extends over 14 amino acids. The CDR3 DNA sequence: TGCGCCAGCAGCTTGGACAGGAACACTGAAAAACTGTTTTTT. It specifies CASSLDRNTEKLFF.

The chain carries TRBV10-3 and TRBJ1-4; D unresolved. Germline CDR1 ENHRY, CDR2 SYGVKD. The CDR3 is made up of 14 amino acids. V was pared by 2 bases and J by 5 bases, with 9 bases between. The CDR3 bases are TGTGCCATCAGTGAGGACATTGGGAATGAAAAACTGTTTTTT. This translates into CAISEDIGNEKLFF.

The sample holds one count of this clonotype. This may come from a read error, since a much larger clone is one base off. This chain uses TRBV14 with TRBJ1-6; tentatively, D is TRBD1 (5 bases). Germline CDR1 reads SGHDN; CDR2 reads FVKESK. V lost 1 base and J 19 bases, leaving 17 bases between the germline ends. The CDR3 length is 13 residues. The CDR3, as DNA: TGTGCCAGCAGCCAAGGGGGCAGCTTACCTAGACACTTT. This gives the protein CASSQGGSLPRHF.

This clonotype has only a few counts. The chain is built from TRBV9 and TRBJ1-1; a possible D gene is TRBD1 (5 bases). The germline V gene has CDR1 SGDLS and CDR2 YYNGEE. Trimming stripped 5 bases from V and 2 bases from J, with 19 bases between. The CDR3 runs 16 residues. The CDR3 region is CASSPNRGWTNTEAFF. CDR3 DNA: TGTGCCAGCAGTCCTAACCGGGGCTGGACCAACACTGAAGCTTTCTTT.

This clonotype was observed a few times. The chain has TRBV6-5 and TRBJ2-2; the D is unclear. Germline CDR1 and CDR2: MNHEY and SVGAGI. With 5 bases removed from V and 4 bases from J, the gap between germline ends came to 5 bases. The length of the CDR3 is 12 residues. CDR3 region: CASSHSTGELFF. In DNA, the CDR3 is TGTGCCAGCAGTCACAGCACCGGGGAGCTGTTTTTT.

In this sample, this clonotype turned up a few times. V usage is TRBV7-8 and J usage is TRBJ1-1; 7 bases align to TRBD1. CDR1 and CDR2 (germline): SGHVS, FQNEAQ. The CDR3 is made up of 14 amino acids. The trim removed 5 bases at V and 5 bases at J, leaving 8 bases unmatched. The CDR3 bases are TGTGCCAGCAGCAATACAGGGGAAGGAACTGAAGCTTTCTTT. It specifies CASSNTGEGTEAFF.

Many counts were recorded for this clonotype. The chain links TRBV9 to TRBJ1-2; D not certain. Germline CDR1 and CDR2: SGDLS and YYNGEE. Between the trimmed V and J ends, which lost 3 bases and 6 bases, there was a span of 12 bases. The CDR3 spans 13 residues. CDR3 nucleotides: TGTGCCAGCAGCGCCGGACCAGGTGATGGCTACACCTTC. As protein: CASSAGPGDGYTF.